These 20 T cell receptor beta chains came from one sample sequenced in a study of OX40 agonist ivuxolimab in advanced cancers. Some clones are missing from TCRdb's copy, which holds only in-frame ones; the method was immunoSEQ multiplex PCR. This repertoire shows tens of thousands of clones, over 75% found once; its top ten account for about a tenth. The sample consisted of CD4+ or CD8+ T cells sorted from blood, taken in a trial of the OX40 agonist ivuxolimab. The receptors shown here come from an adult with an advanced solid tumor such as melanoma, head and neck, liver or kidney cancer.

This chain uses TRBV2 with TRBJ1-4; 7 positions agree with TRBD1. Germline V gene lookup returns CDR1 SNHLY and CDR2 FYNNEI. The CDR3 covers 16 residues. Trimming removed 8 bases from V and 5 bases from J; junction bases left unmatched: 14. The CDR3: CASHALRDSTNEKLFF. CDR3 nucleotide sequence: TGTGCCAGCCATGCTCTCCGGGACAGCACAAATGAAAAACTGTTTTTT.

The chain employs TRBV5-1 and TRBJ2-4, with 9 bases identical to TRBD1. Germline-derived CDR1 and CDR2 are SGHRS and YFSETQ. The CDR3 totals 14 residues. J lost 9 bases, V lost 4 bases, and 8 bases had no gene match. Here the CDR3 DNA reads TGCGCCAGCAGCCCGGGACAGGGTATTGGCATTCAGTACTTC. It translates to CASSPGQGIGIQYF.

This clone was seen a few times. The genes are TRBV19 and TRBJ1-2; 7 bases are shared with TRBD1. The CDR3 sequence is 14 residues long. Germline V gene sequence: CDR1 LNHDA, CDR2 SQIVND (reference sequence). V lost 1 base to trimming and J lost 4 bases; unmatched junction nucleotides: 3. Here the CDR3 reads CASSIGNRGYGYTF. The CDR3 DNA is TGTGCCAGTAGTATAGGGAACAGGGGCTATGGCTACACCTTC.

The chain employs TRBV2 and TRBJ2-1; 9 bases are shared with TRBD2. In germline, CDR1 is SNHLY, CDR2 FYNNEI. CDR3 length: 14 amino acids. J gave up 8 bases and V 5 bases, and 7 bases lay outside the gene matches. The CDR3, as DNA: TGTGCCAGCAGTAGCGGGGGGCGCAACTATGAGCAGTTCTTC. Its translation is CASSSGGRNYEQFF. The whole variable domain, remainder taken from reference TRBV2 and TRBJ2-1, is EPEVTQTPSHQVTQMGQEVILRCVPISNHLYFYWYRQILGQKVEFLVSFYNNEISEKSEIFDDQFSVERPDGSNFTLKIRSTKLEDSAMYFCASSSGGRNYEQFFGPGTRLTVL.

The chain uses TRBV18 and TRBJ2-7, with TRBD1 as a possible D gene (6 bases). This CDR3 has 15 amino acids. Germline assignment: CDR1 KGHSH and CDR2 LQKENI. Trimming stripped 3 bases from V and 5 bases from J, with 17 bases between. CDR3 DNA: TGTGCCAGCTCACCTGACCTGGACAGTCTCGACGAGCAGTACTTC. It translates to CASSPDLDSLDEQYF.

This clone was detected once. The V call is TRBV28, the J call TRBJ2-2; perhaps TRBD2 as D (5 bases). V was cut by 3 bases and J by 5 bases, with 7 bases left in between. The CDR3 contains 13 residues. Germline loops: CDR1 MDHEN, CDR2 SYDVKM. CDR3 sequence reads: CASSFRGTGELFF. The CDR3 coding sequence is TGTGCCAGCAGTTTTAGAGGGACCGGGGAGCTGTTTTTT.

The CDR3 bases are TGTGCCAGCAGTTACCCCCGGGGGGGCTACACCGGGGAGCTGTTTTTT. It translates to CASSYPRGGYTGELFF. The chain carries TRBV6-6 and TRBJ2-2, with 8 positions matching TRBD2. Germline-derived CDR1 and CDR2 are MNHNY and SVGAGI (reference sequence). V dropped 2 bases and J dropped 3; count of bases not matched to a gene: 5. The CDR3 consists of 16 residues.

The V call is TRBV27, the J call TRBJ2-5; TRBD1 might be the D (5 bases). The length of the CDR3 is 15 residues. V was clipped by 4 bases and J by 3 bases, with 15 bases between them. The germline gives CDR1 MNHEY, CDR2 SMNVEV (reference sequence). The CDR3 DNA sequence: TGTGCCAGCAGTTCGACAGCCGGTCGGGAAGAGACCCAGTACTTC. Its protein product is CASSSTAGREETQYF.

As regards this clone: Other nucleotide sequences from this sample produce the same CDR3. This chain connects TRBV28 to TRBJ1-2; a weak D match, TRBD1 (5 bases). This CDR3 has 13 amino acids. Per germline, CDR1 MDHEN and CDR2 SYDVKM. V lost 3 bases, J lost 4 bases, and 9 bases lay in between. The DNA of the CDR3 is TGTGCCAGCAGTTTTGGGGGAGGCTATGGCTACACCTTC. As protein: CASSFGGGYGYTF.

V gene TRBV7-3 combines with J gene TRBJ2-3, with D possibly called TRBD1 or TRBD2 (5 bases each). CDR3 length: 14 amino acids. Germline V CDR1 and CDR2: SGHTA, FQGTGA. Trimming pared 5 bases from V and 2 bases from J, leaving 11 bases between. DNA for the CDR3: TGTGCCAGCAGCCCTGGGACCGCCACAGATACGCAGTATTTT. Translated, it gives CASSPGTATDTQYF.

This rearrangement joins TRBV7-3 to TRBJ1-2; D might be TRBD1 (5 bases). Trimming cost V 5 bases and J 8 bases, with 18 bases left between them. The CDR3 has 14 residues. The germline V gene encodes CDR1 SGHTA and CDR2 FQGTGA. The CDR3 DNA follows: TGTGCCAGCAGCCCTGGGGCTGGGGGGGTCGGCTACACCTTC. This sequence encodes CASSPGAGGVGYTF.

The chain recombines TRBV7-2 with TRBJ2-1, with TRBD1 as a possible D gene (6 bases). The germline gives CDR1 SGHTA, CDR2 FQGNSA. The CDR3 sequence is 14 residues long. The V and J ends lost 2 bases and 7 bases respectively, with 12 bases between them. The CDR3 nucleotides read TGTGCCAGCAGCTTATACCGGACAGTTAATGAGCAGTTCTTC. This gives the protein CASSLYRTVNEQFF.

This chain's CDR3 is CASSKDREETQYF. As DNA, the CDR3 is TGTGCCAGCAGTAAGGACAGGGAAGAGACCCAGTACTTC. The chain combines TRBV11-2 with TRBJ2-5; 8 nucleotides line up with TRBD1. The CDR3 totals 13 residues. Germline V CDR1 and CDR2: SGHAT, FQNNGV. V lost 6 bases and J lost 3; bases outside the gene matches: 3.

The chain couples TRBV4-1 to TRBJ1-2; possible D gene TRBD1, 5 bases. This CDR3 has 14 amino acids. The V end lost 4 bases, the J end lost 2 bases, and 11 bases lay between the germline ends. Looked up from germline, CDR1 is MGHRA and CDR2 is YSYEKL. The CDR3 here is CASSLQGANYGYTF. CDR3 DNA sequence: TGCGCCAGCAGCCTCCAGGGAGCGAACTATGGCTACACCTTC.

The chain is built from TRBV28 and TRBJ2-5; 10 bases fit TRBD2. Germline CDR1 MDHEN, CDR2 SYDVKM. The trim removed 6 bases at V and 3 bases at J, leaving 4 bases unmatched. This CDR3 has 14 amino acids. CDR3 amino acids: CASSRGTSEETQYF. CDR3 nucleotide sequence: TGTGCCAGCAGCCGCGGGACTAGCGAAGAGACCCAGTACTTC.

This chain uses TRBV14 with TRBJ2-5, with 7 bases aligning to TRBD1. The DNA end lines up better with TRBJ2-7; the J call may be wrong. The CDR3 has 13 amino acids. Germline loops: CDR1 SGHDN, CDR2 FVKESK. Here the CDR3 DNA reads TGTGCCAGCAGCCCTAGGACAGGCGGCGAGCAGTACTTC. Amino acid sequence: CASSPRTGGEQYF.

This clone was seen once. The chain recombines TRBV7-9 with TRBJ2-5; 13 nucleotides line up with TRBD2. CDR1 and CDR2 from the germline V gene are SEHNR and FQNEAQ (reference sequence). This CDR3 region has 16 residues. J gave up 9 bases and V 6 bases, and 13 bases lay outside the gene matches. As DNA, the CDR3 is TGTGCCAGCAGTCTCACCCGGACTAGCGGGAGTAAGGCCCAGTACTTC. Protein sequence: CASSLTRTSGSKAQYF.

This chain joins TRBV7-9 and TRBJ1-1, with 9 bases that match TRBD1. The ends lost 5 bases at V and 1 base at J; junction bases unmatched: 2. CDR3 length: 14 amino acids. Per the germline V gene, CDR1 is SEHNR and CDR2 is FQNEAQ (reference sequence). The CDR3 protein is CASSVGQGNTEAFF. The CDR3, as DNA: TGTGCCAGCAGCGTGGGACAGGGGAACACTGAAGCTTTCTTT.

The rearrangement joins TRBV5-1 to TRBJ2-5; D call uncertain. Per the germline V gene, CDR1 is SGHRS and CDR2 is YFSETQ. CDR3 size: 14 residues. Trimming pared 0 bases from V and 2 bases from J, leaving 8 bases between. The CDR3 spells CASSLDAQQETQYF. CDR3 coding DNA: TGCGCCAGCAGCTTGGACGCCCAGCAAGAGACCCAGTACTTC. Full variable domain (outside the CDR3, taken from reference TRBV5-1 and TRBJ2-5): KAGVTQTPRYLIKTRGQQVTLSCSPISGHRSVSWYQQTPGQGLQFLFEYFSETQRNKGNFPGRFSGRQFSNSRSEMNVSTLELGDSALYLCASSLDAQQETQYFGPGTRLLVL.

The rearrangement links TRBV7-9 to TRBJ1-2; 7 bases agree with TRBD1. The junction had 11 bases not matched to a gene; V was cut back by 5 bases and J by 5 bases. Per the germline V gene, CDR1 is SEHNR and CDR2 is FQNEAQ (reference sequence). The CDR3 covers 15 residues. The CDR3 coding sequence is TGTGCCAGCAGCCCGAGACAGGGAAGTAGGTATGGCTACACCTTC. It codes for CASSPRQGSRYGYTF.